The rows below give T cell receptor beta chains drawn from one sample of a study of PD-L1 blockade in urothelial cancer. Using immunoSEQ multiplex PCR, the repertoire was profiled, and TCRdb retains in-frame clones only, with some absent. The table shows tens of thousands of clones, with 85% to 95% occurring only once. The sequencing used PBMCs, collected around atezolizumab (anti-PD-L1) treatment. Every receptor here comes from a woman older than 75 with urothelial cancer. The CDR3 runs from the conserved cysteine through the conserved F or W. A D gene is named only where the DNA matches it firmly. Clone size is not always given. Where it is, it says once, few, many or a class for expanded clones.

abundance	len	d_gene	v_gene	j_gene	CDR3aa	CDR3nt
-	11	-	TRBV14	TRBJ2-7	CASSQTQKQYF	TGTGCCAGCAGCCAAACCCAGAAGCAGTACTTC
-	14	TRBD2	TRBV28	TRBJ2-1	CASSWSGTRNEQFF	TGTGCCAGCAGTTGGTCAGGGACTAGAAATGAGCAGTTCTTC
few	12	-	TRBV30	TRBJ1-1	CAGGEDNTEAFF	TGTGCCGGGGGGGAGGATAACACTGAAGCTTTCTTT
-	14	TRBD1	TRBV29-1	TRBJ2-7	CSVDQGAGGYEQYF	TGCAGCGTTGATCAGGGGGCTGGGGGGTACGAGCAGTACTTC
-	15	-	TRBV6-5	TRBJ1-2	CASSPRDFYIYGYTF	TGTGCCAGCAGCCCCCGGGACTTTTATATCTATGGCTACACCTTC
-	14	TRBD1	TRBV28	TRBJ1-1	CASSPYRGGTEAFF	TGTGCCAGCAGTCCCTACAGGGGCGGCACTGAAGCTTTCTTT
-	13	-	TRBV5-4	TRBJ1-1	CASSSPTNTEAFF	TGTGCCAGCAGCTCTCCTACGAACACTGAAGCTTTCTTT
-	17	TRBD2	TRBV7-6	TRBJ2-7	CASSLGTSGSVGYEQYF	TGTGCCAGCAGCTTAGGGACTAGCGGGAGCGTTGGCTACGAGCAGTACTTC
-	14	TRBD2	TRBV7-9	TRBJ2-2	CASSGALWPGELFF	TGTGCCTCAAGCGGGGCTTTATGGCCCGGGGAGCTGTTTTTT
-	12	-	TRBV4-2	TRBJ2-2	CASSQVAGELFF	TGTGCCAGCAGCCAGGTAGCGGGGGAGCTGTTTTTT
-	16	-	TRBV6-1	TRBJ2-7	CASSEPLDRNTYEQYF	TGTGCCAGCAGTGAACCTCTTGACAGAAATACCTACGAGCAGTACTTC
-	14	TRBD2	TRBV7-8	TRBJ2-7	CASSLLREPGEQYF	TGTGCCAGCAGCTTACTGCGGGAGCCGGGCGAGCAGTACTTC
-	12	TRBD1	TRBV5-5	TRBJ1-1	CASSSRTGTAFF	TGTGCCAGCAGCTCCCGGACAGGGACCGCTTTCTTT
-	13	TRBD1	TRBV14	TRBJ1-1	CASSPGQGTEAFF	TGTGCCAGCAGCCCCGGACAGGGCACTGAAGCTTTCTTT
-	13	-	TRBV7-9	TRBJ1-1	CASSLREGGEAFF	TGTGCCAGCAGCCTGCGGGAAGGAGGTGAAGCTTTCTTT
-	10	-	TRBV20-1	TRBJ2-4	CSASDTIQYF	TGCAGTGCTAGCGACACCATTCAGTACTTC
-	16	-	TRBV11-3	TRBJ2-3	CASSLVPGASTDTQYF	TGTGCCAGCAGCTTAGTCCCAGGGGCTAGCACAGATACGCAGTATTTT
-	14	TRBD1	TRBV11-2	TRBJ2-1	CASSFPTGSGEQFF	TGTGCCAGCAGCTTCCCGACAGGGTCGGGTGAGCAGTTCTTC
-	13	TRBD1	TRBV6-4	TRBJ2-3	CAAGTGLADTQYF	TGTGCGGCCGGGACAGGGCTGGCAGATACGCAGTATTTT
-	13	TRBD1	TRBV7-2	TRBJ1-1	CASSGGTVTEAFF	TGTGCCAGCAGCGGAGGGACAGTCACTGAAGCTTTCTTT
-	15	-	TRBV13	TRBJ2-7	CASSMTGEASYEQYF	TGTGCCAGCAGCATGACAGGTGAAGCCTCCTACGAGCAGTACTTC
-	16	-	TRBV28	TRBJ1-5	CASSFGGEGRRRPQHF	TGTGCCAGCAGTTTTGGGGGGGAGGGGCGGCGAAGGCCCCAGCATTTT
-	15	-	TRBV18	TRBJ1-5	CASSLNQGGNQPQHF	TGTGCCAGCTCACTAAACCAGGGTGGAAATCAGCCCCAGCATTTT
-	14	-	TRBV2	TRBJ2-7	CASSVDGSSYEQYF	TGTGCCAGCAGTGTGGACGGGAGCTCCTACGAGCAGTACTTC
-	13	-	TRBV18	TRBJ1-1	CASSMTGLAEAFF	TGTGCCAGCTCAATGACAGGTTTGGCTGAAGCTTTCTTT
-	15	TRBD2	TRBV27	TRBJ2-3	CASMGLAGVADTQYF	TGTGCCAGCATGGGACTAGCGGGAGTGGCAGATACGCAGTATTTT
-	15	-	TRBV28	TRBJ1-1	CASSSGGAQNTEAFF	TGTGCCAGCAGTTCCGGGGGGGCGCAGAACACTGAAGCTTTCTTT
-	15	TRBD2	TRBV7-3	TRBJ2-1	CASSRGTSGNNEQFF	TGTGCCAGCAGCCGAGGGACTAGCGGGAACAATGAGCAGTTCTTC
-	16	TRBD2	TRBV19	TRBJ2-1	CASSIRPGLASREQFF	TGTGCCAGTAGTATTCGCCCGGGACTAGCGTCCCGTGAGCAGTTCTTC